The sequence of this TCR beta chain was determined in a study of T-cell reconstitution after alpha-beta-depleted transplantation in children. Germline V gives CDR1 MNHEY, CDR2 SVGAGI. V gave up 2 bases and J gave up 3 bases, with 13 bases separating them. The CDR3 covers 15 residues. This clonotype was observed a handful of times. As it was prepared, the TCRbeta library received unique molecular identifiers. TCRdb used MiXCR to reprocess the PCR reads, holding one entry per CDR3 protein. The sample has 750,000 to 950,000 distinct CDR3 sequences; around 17% are singletons. The source material was PBMCs, mostly from graft donor cells, sampled 360 days after TCRalphabeta/CD19-depleted stem cell transplant. The chain carries TRBV6-5 and TRBJ1-2; D is uncertain. This receptor was obtained from a male patient younger than 18 who had a stem cell transplant for acute lymphoblastic leukemia, so the T cells may come from the graft donor. The chain's CDR3 is CASSYSRLSYYGYTF. For the CDR3, the DNA is TGTGCCAGCAGTTACAGTAGATTGTCCTACTATGGCTACACCTTC.